Listed here is a single T cell receptor beta chain. What it binds is not known. These data originate in a study of OX40 agonist ivuxolimab in advanced cancers. The overall study: Prior therapy, whether anti-PD-1, anti-PD-L1 or anti-CTLA-4, was allowed, and approximately 37% had some.

Notes on the study in general: The antigens recognized by the expanded peripheral T cells, that is their antigen specificity, were not determined.

Germline CDR1 is SGHRS and CDR2 is YFSETQ. The length of the CDR3 is 15 residues. V was clipped by 2 bases and J by 10 bases; unmatched bases: 7. TCRdb keeps only in-frame clones here, not all; method: immunoSEQ multiplex PCR. The data show roughly 92,000 clones, around 90% seen once. This sequence was found in an adult with an advanced solid tumor such as melanoma, head and neck, liver or kidney cancer. The sample here was CD4+ or CD8+ T cells sorted from blood, taken in a trial of the OX40 agonist ivuxolimab. V gene TRBV5-1 combines with J gene TRBJ2-1, with TRBD2 matching 12 bases. CDR3 DNA sequence: TGCGCCAGCAGCTTCCTAGCGGGAGGGGAGTGGGAGCAGTTCTTC. Translated: CASSFLAGGEWEQFF. The variable domain in full, completed from reference TRBV5-1 and TRBJ2-1, reads KAGVTQTPRYLIKTRGQQVTLSCSPISGHRSVSWYQQTPGQGLQFLFEYFSETQRNKGNFPGRFSGRQFSNSRSEMNVSTLELGDSALYLCASSFLAGGEWEQFFGPGTRLTVL.